The 9 T cell receptor beta chains below all came from one sample that was sequenced in a study of early T cells in non-severe SARS-CoV-2 infection. Each CDR3 protein is one row after TCRdb ran MiXCR on the 5' RACE reads. The table has around 53,000 distinct CDR3 sequences, roughly 12% seen once. The sample consisted of whole blood, taken at baseline. Receptors were obtained from an adult who was a healthcare worker with PCR-confirmed SARS-CoV-2 infection or an uninfected control (not recorded which).

This clonotype showed up just a few times. This chain links TRBV4-1 with TRBJ2-7, with 8 bases aligning to TRBD1. Germline lookup yields CDR1 MGHRA and CDR2 YSYEKL. The CDR3 totals 14 residues. The V segment lost 3 bases and the J segment 6 bases; nucleotides outside the gene matches: 7. The CDR3 DNA reads as TGCGCCAGCAGCCACCCCGGGACAGGCGTCGAGCAGTACTTC. This sequence encodes CASSHPGTGVEQYF.

The rearrangement uses TRBV12-3 or TRBV12-4 and TRBJ2-3, with 12 bases that match TRBD2. The length of the CDR3 is 16 residues. The junction had 2 bases not matched to a gene; V was cut back by 4 bases and J by 0 bases. CDR3 coding DNA: TGTGCCAGCAGTTCCGGGACTAGCGGGAGCACAGATACGCAGTATTTT. This sequence encodes CASSSGTSGSTDTQYF.

This clonotype was seen repeatedly, ten times or more. CDR3 DNA: TGTGCCAGCAATATACAGGGAATCGATGAGCAGTTCTTC. Its translation: CASNIQGIDEQFF. The chain has TRBV12-3 or TRBV12-4 and TRBJ2-1; possibly TRBD1 for D (6 bases). V was pared by 7 bases and J by 8 bases, with 15 bases between. The CDR3 has 13 amino acids.

The chain has TRBV3-1 and TRBJ2-3; no reliable D call. CDR1 and CDR2 from the germline V gene are LGHDT and YNNKEL (reference sequence). The CDR3 loop spans 14 amino acids. Trimming pared 2 bases from V and 1 base from J, leaving 7 bases between. The CDR3 sequence is CASSQNPGTDTQYF. As DNA, the CDR3 is TGTGCCAGCAGCCAAAATCCTGGCACAGATACGCAGTATTTT.

This clonotype has just a few counts. The chain carries TRBV3-1 and TRBJ2-1; D is perhaps TRBD2 (5 bases). The CDR3 length is 14 residues. V lost 3 bases and J lost 5, with 11 bases in between. Germline loops: CDR1 LGHDT, CDR2 YNNKEL (reference sequence). The CDR3 DNA sequence: TGTGCCAGCAGCCAGATTCTAGCAAACAATGAGCAGTTCTTC. It translates to CASSQILANNEQFF.

The chain links TRBV5-4 to TRBJ2-2; 7 bases map to TRBD1. The trim removed 4 bases at V and 0 bases at J, leaving 3 bases unmatched. Germline CDR1 is SGHNT and CDR2 is YYREEE (reference sequence). This CDR3 is built from 15 residues. CDR3 sequence (DNA): TGTGCCAGCAGCAAGCAGGGGGCGAACACCGGGGAGCTGTTTTTT. This codes for CASSKQGANTGELFF.

This chain connects TRBV6-5 to TRBJ1-6, with TRBD1 matching 9 bases. CDR3 length: 15 residues. V lost 0 bases, J lost 9 bases, and 3 bases stayed unmatched. Germline-derived CDR1 and CDR2 are MNHEY and SVGAGI. The CDR3 is CASSYSDRGGSPLHF. CDR3 nucleotide sequence: TGTGCCAGCAGTTACTCGGACAGGGGAGGTTCACCCCTCCACTTT.

In this sample, this clonotype turned up many times. V gene TRBV24-1 combines with J gene TRBJ2-3; tentative D call: TRBD1 (6 bases). V lost 3 bases and J lost 0, with 15 bases in between. The CDR3 covers 17 residues. The germline V gene has CDR1 KGHDR and CDR2 SFDVKD. The CDR3 DNA follows: TGTGCCACCAGTGATCGAAGGACAGCCTCTAGCACAGATACGCAGTATTTT. It yields the protein CATSDRRTASSTDTQYF.

This clonotype was observed a handful of times. The chain joins TRBV6-2 or TRBV6-3 to TRBJ2-2; D is unclear. Trimming removed 8 bases from V and 6 bases from J, with 13 bases in between. The CDR3 has 13 amino acids. Per the germline V gene, CDR1 is MNHEY and CDR2 is SVGEGT. CDR3 residues: CASAPVVAGELFF. CDR3 DNA: TGTGCCAGCGCCCCCGTGGTCGCCGGGGAGCTGTTTTTT.